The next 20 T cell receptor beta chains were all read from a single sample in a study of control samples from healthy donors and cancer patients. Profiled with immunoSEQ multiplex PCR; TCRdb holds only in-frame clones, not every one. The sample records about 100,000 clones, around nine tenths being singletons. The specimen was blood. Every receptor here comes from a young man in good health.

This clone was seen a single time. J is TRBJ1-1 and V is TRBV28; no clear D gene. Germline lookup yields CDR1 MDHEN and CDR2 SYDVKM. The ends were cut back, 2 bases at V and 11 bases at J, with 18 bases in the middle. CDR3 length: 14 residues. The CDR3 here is CASSLAGGSVGAFF. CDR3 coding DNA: TGTGCCAGCAGTTTAGCAGGAGGCTCCGTCGGGGCTTTCTTT.

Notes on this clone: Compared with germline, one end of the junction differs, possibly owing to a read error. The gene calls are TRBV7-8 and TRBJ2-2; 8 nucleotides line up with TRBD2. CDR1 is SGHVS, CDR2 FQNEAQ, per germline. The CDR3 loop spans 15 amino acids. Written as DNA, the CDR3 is TGTGCCAGCAGCCTAGCGGGCCGGGGCACCGGGGAGCTGTTTTTT. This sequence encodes CASSLAGRGTGELFF.

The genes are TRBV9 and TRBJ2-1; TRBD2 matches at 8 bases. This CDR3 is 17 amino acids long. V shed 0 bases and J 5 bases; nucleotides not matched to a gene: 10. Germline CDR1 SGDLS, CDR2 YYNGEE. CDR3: CASSVGFNGRADNEQFF. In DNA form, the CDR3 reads TGTGCCAGCAGCGTAGGGTTCAACGGGAGGGCCGACAATGAGCAGTTCTTC.

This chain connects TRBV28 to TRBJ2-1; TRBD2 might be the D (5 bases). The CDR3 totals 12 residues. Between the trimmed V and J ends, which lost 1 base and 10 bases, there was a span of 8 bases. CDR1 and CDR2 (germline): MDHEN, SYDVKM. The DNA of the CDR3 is TGTGCCAGCAGTTTATTCCCGGGGGAGCAGTTCTTC. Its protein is CASSLFPGEQFF.

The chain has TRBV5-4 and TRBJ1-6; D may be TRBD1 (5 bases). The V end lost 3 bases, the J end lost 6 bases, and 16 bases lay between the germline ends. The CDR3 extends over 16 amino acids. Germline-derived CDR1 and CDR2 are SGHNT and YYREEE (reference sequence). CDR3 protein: CASSSPTGVGNSPLHF. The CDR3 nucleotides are TGTGCCAGCAGCTCACCTACAGGAGTGGGTAATTCACCCCTCCACTTT.

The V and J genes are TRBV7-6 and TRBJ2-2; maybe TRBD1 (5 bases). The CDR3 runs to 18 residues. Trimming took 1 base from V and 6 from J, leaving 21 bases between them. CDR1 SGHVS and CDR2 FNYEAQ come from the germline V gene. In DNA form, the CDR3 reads TGTGCCAGCAGCTTAGGGGGCTTAGCCGCATTAGGCTCCGGGGAGCTGTTTTTT. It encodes CASSLGGLAALGSGELFF.

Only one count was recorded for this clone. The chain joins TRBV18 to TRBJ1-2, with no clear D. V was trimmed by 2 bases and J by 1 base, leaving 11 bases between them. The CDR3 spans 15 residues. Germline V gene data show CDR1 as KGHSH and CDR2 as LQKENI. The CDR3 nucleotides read TGTGCCAGCTCACCAGAGGCCAGTTTTAACTATGGCTACACCTTC. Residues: CASSPEASFNYGYTF.

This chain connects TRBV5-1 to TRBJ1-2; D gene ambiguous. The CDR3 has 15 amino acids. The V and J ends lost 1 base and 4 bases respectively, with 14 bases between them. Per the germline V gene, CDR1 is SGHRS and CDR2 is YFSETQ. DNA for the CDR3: TGCGCCAGCAGCTTGAGTCCTCTTTCTCTCTATGGCTACACCTTC. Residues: CASSLSPLSLYGYTF.

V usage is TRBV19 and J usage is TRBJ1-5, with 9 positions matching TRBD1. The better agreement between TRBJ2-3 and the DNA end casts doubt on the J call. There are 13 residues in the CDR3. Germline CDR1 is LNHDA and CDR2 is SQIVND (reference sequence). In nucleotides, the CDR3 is TGTGCCAGTAGTATCGGTTGGGGACAGGGACAGTATTTT. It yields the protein CASSIGWGQGQYF.

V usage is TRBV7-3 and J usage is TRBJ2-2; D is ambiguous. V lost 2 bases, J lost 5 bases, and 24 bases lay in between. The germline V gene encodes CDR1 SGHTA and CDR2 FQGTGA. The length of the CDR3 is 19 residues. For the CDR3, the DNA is TGTGCCAGCAGCTTACTCCCTTGGTCGCGGCGCCTCGGAACCGGGGAGCTGTTTTTT. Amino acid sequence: CASSLLPWSRRLGTGELFF.

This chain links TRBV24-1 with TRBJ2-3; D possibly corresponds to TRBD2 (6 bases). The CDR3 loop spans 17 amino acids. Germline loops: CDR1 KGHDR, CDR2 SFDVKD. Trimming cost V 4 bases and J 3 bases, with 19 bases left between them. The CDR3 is CATSDPLTSPLTDTQYF. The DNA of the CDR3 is TGTGCCACCAGTGACCCTCTCACTAGCCCCCTTACAGATACGCAGTATTTT.

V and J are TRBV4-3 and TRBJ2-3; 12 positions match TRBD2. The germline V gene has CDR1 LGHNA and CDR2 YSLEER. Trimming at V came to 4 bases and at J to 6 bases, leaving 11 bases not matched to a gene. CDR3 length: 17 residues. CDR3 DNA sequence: TGCGCCAGCAGCCTACTATTGACTAGCGGGAGACTTGATACGCAGTATTTT. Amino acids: CASSLLLTSGRLDTQYF.

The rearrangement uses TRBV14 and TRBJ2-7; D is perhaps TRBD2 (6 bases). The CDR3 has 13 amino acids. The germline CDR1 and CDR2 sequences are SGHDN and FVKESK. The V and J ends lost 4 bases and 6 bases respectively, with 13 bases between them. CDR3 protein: CASSPGLGREQYF. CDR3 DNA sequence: TGTGCCAGCAGCCCGGGACTGGGACGCGAGCAGTACTTC.

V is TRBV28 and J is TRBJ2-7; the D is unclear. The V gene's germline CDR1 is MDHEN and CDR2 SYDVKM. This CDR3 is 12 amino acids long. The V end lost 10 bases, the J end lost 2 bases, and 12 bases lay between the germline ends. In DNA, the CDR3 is TGTGCCACCGCCATACCCCCCTACGAGCAGTACTTC. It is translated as CATAIPPYEQYF.

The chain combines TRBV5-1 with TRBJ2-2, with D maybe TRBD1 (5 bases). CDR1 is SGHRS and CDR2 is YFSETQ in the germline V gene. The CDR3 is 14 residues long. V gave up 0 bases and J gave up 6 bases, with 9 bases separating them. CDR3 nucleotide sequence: TGCGCCAGCAGCTTGGCCTCAGGGCCCGGGGAGCTGTTTTTT. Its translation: CASSLASGPGELFF.

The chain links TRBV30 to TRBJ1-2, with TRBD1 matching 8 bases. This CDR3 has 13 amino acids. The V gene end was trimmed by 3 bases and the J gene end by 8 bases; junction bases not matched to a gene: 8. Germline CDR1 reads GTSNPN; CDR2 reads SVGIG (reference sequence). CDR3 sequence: CAWSPRDRTGYTF. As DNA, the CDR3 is TGTGCCTGGAGCCCTCGGGACAGGACCGGCTACACCTTC. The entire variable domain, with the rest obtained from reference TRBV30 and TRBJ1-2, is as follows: SQTIHQWPATLVQPVGSPLSLECTVEGTSNPNLYWYRQAAGRGLQLLFYSVGIGQISSEVPQNLSASRPQDRQFILSSKKLLLSDSGFYLCAWSPRDRTGYTFGSGTRLTVV.

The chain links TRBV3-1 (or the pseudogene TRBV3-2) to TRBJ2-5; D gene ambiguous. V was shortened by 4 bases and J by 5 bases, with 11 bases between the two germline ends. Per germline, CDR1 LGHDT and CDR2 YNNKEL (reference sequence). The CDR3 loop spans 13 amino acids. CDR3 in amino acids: CASSPTRGETQYF. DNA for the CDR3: TGTGCCAGCAGCCCGACCCGTGGCGAGACCCAGTACTTC.

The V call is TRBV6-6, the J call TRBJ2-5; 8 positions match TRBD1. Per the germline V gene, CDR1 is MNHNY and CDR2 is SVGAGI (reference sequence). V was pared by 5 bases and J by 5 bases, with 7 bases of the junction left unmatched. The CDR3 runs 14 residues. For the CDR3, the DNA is TGTGCCAGCAGTGAGCAGGGGGCGCGGGAGACCCAGTACTTC. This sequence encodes CASSEQGARETQYF.

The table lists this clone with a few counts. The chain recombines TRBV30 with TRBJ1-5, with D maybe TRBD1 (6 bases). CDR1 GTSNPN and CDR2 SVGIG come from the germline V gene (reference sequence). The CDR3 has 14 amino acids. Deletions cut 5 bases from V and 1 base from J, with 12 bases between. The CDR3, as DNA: TGTGCCTGGTCTCCCACAGGGAGCAATCAGCCCCAGCATTTT. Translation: CAWSPTGSNQPQHF.

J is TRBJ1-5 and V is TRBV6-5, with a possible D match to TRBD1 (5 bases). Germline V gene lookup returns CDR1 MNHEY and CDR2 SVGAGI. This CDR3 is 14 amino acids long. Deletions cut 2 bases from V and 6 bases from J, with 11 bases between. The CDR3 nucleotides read TGTGCCAGCAGTTACGGGCAGGGACTTCAGCCCCAGCATTTT. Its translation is CASSYGQGLQPQHF.